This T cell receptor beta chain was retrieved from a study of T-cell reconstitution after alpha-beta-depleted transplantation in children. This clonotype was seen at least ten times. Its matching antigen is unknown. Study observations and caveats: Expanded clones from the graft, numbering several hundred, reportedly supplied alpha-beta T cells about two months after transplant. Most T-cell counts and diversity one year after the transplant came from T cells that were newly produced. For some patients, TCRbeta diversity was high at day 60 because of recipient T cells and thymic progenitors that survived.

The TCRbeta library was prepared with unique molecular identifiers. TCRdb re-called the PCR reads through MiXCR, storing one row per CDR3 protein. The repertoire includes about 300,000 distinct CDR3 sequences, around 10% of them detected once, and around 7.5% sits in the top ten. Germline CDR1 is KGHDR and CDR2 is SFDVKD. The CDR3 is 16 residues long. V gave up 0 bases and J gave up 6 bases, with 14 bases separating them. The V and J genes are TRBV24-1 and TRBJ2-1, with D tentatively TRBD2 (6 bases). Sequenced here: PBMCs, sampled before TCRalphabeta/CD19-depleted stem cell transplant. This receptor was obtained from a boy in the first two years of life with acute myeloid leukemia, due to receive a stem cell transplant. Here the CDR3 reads CATSDLWEADPNEQFF. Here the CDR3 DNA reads TGTGCCACCAGTGATTTGTGGGAGGCAGACCCCAATGAGCAGTTCTTC.